Presented here are 2 T cell receptor beta chains from one specimen sequenced in a study of Graves' ophthalmopathy and Graves' hyperthyroidism. Beta-chain TCR CDR3 regions were amplified from RNA transcripts. The workflow started with a first-round RT-PCR run with HTBI primers and then moved on to a second-round multiplex PCR. TCRdb re-analysed the multiplex PCR reads in MiXCR, keeping a single row per CDR3 protein. The repertoire holds about 700,000 distinct CDR3 sequences, about 40% seen once, with over 2.5% in the top ten. Sequencing was performed on peripheral blood. Receptors were obtained from an adult man with Graves' ophthalmopathy.

This clonotype was observed at least ten times. The rearrangement joins TRBV29-1 to TRBJ2-2; D possibly corresponds to TRBD1 (6 bases). Trimming shortened V by 1 base and J by 0 bases, and 9 bases separated the two germline ends. CDR3 size: 15 residues. The germline V gene encodes CDR1 SQVTM and CDR2 ANQGSEA. This CDR3 reads CSVEATGTNTGELFF. CDR3 DNA: TGCAGCGTTGAAGCGACAGGAACGAACACCGGGGAGCTGTTTTTT.

This rearrangement joins TRBV11-2 to TRBJ2-7; 10 bases align to TRBD1. This CDR3 contains 16 residues. The germline gives CDR1 SGHAT, CDR2 FQNNGV. V was clipped by 6 bases and J by 4 bases; unmatched bases: 12. The CDR3 here is CASSHGGQGRFYEQYF. The CDR3 DNA reads as TGTGCCAGCAGTCATGGGGGACAGGGGAGGTTTTACGAGCAGTACTTC. Full variable domain (rest looked up from reference TRBV11-2 and TRBJ2-7): EAGVAQSPRYKIIEKRQSVAFWCNPISGHATLYWYQQILGQGPKLLIQFQNNGVVDDSQLPKDRFSAERLKGVDSTLKIQPAKLEDSAVYLCASSHGGQGRFYEQYFGPGTRLTVT.